The present TCR beta chain was sequenced within a study of beta chain features in type 1 diabetes. Study findings and constraints: Moderately but significantly shorter TCRB CDR3s were found in Type 1 diabetes patients in all four CD4+ subsets. Compared to healthy donors, patients appeared to have naive, central memory and Treg TCRB repertoires that were more alike.

This CDR3 comprises 14 residues. CDR1 and CDR2 from the germline V gene are SGHRS and YFSETQ. The V end was cut by 4 bases, the J end by 0 bases, with 8 bases between. This clone was counted between two and nine times. Its antigen is undetermined. Reverse transcription of all isolated RNA meant that expressed TCRB transcripts were sequenced. Naive, central memory and regulatory T cell samples averaged approximately 3.9 million immunoSEQ reads each. Sequencing was performed with immunoSEQ multiplex PCR; in TCRdb, only in-frame clones are kept and a portion is missing. The table shows 810,000 or so clones, with about 17% occurring only once.

The chain is built from TRBV5-1 and TRBJ1-5, with D uncertain. What was sequenced was naive CD4+ T cells from blood. The TCR originated in a woman aged 18-30 years in good health. The CDR3 DNA is TGCGCCAGCAGCGCTGGGAATAGCAATCAGCCCCAGCATTTT. It is translated as CASSAGNSNQPQHF.